This T cell receptor beta chain is drawn from a study of blood T cell repertoires in COVID-19. Study as a whole: Some COVID-19 samples were acute and others convalescent; all came from the United States, Italy and Spain.

The CDR3 is 15 residues long. The J segment lost 4 bases and the V segment lost 3 bases, leaving 5 bases of the junction unmatched. Germline CDR1 and CDR2: SGHRS and YFSETQ. This clone was recorded once. As handled by the study authors: Amplified reference gene primers provided the basis for estimating nucleated cell counts. The assay was immunoSEQ multiplex PCR, and TCRdb's table has in-frame clones only and misses some. D and trimming were read from the DNA, whereas the V and J calls and clone size are those reported in that table. The sample contains about 80,000 clones, more than 70% of which appear only once.

The TCR sequence derives from a man of 80 years or more with active or convalescent COVID-19. The chain couples TRBV5-1 to TRBJ2-3; 10 bases align to TRBD1. Input material: peripheral blood. The CDR3 bases are TGCGCCAGCAGCTATGCCGGGACAGGGGCAGATACGCAGTATTTT. Translated, it gives CASSYAGTGADTQYF.